This is a list of T cell receptor beta chains from one sample in a study of blood T cell repertoires in COVID-19. Profiled with immunoSEQ multiplex PCR; TCRdb holds only in-frame clones, not every one. The sample has over 110,000 clones, over 75% seen once. The sample consisted of PBMCs or T cells enriched from blood (not recorded which). These receptors were taken from a man aged 45-60 years in a cohort exposed to, infected with or recovered from COVID-19 (not recorded which). CDR3s include the opening cysteine and the closing phenylalanine or tryptophan. Expanded clones are given a class, and other clones once, few, many or no size at all.

j_gene	v_gene	abundance	CDR3aa
TRBJ1-1	TRBV7-2	once	CASSFGVSTEAFF
TRBJ1-2	TRBV5-1	-	CASSTAGTGGSGYTF
TRBJ2-3	TRBV13	-	CASSFWTSGSTDTQYF
TRBJ2-3	TRBV7-2	-	CASSATSGADTQYF
TRBJ2-1	TRBV19	once	CASSAHLAGGLYNEQFF
TRBJ2-5	TRBV6-5	once	CASSSGGQGATQYF
TRBJ2-4	TRBV5-1	-	CASGPGGTKNIQYF
TRBJ1-1	TRBV28	-	CASVGQVVDTEAFF
TRBJ1-2	TRBV18	-	CASSPRGQAMNGYTF
TRBJ2-2	TRBV19	-	CASSTADRGNTGELFF
TRBJ2-2	TRBV19	-	CASSTGQGLANTGELFF
TRBJ2-5	TRBV6-5	-	CASSYIGTGRETQYF
TRBJ2-2	TRBV6-2/TRBV6-3	-	CASSYPLLAGGTGELFF
TRBJ2-5	TRBV19	-	CASSYRGEKTQYF
TRBJ2-7	TRBV4-2	-	CASSQDAGLAGIYEQYF
TRBJ2-7	TRBV24-1	-	CATSAGTAYEQYF
TRBJ2-7	TRBV28	few	CASSLQLADSSYEQYF
TRBJ1-4	TRBV12-5	-	CASAGGRTNEKLFF
TRBJ1-4	TRBV28	few	CASSLTGATNEKLFF
TRBJ1-6	TRBV7-6	-	CASSIGQGRSPLHF
TRBJ2-7	TRBV10-1	-	CASSESFWPYEQYF
TRBJ1-1	TRBV11-2	-	CASSLQGAQTEAFF
TRBJ2-3	TRBV24-1	-	CATSDWGQGSADTQYF
TRBJ2-1	TRBV10-2	-	CASSVLDVNEQFF
TRBJ2-2	TRBV6-5	-	CASSAGMPNTGELFF
TRBJ2-4	TRBV4-1	-	CASSQETRVANIQYF
TRBJ1-1	TRBV7-6	-	CASSLDRGAEAFF
TRBJ1-2	TRBV5-1	-	CASSEDRAYGYTF
TRBJ2-5	TRBV5-6	-	CASASGLGTGKETQYF
TRBJ1-1	TRBV7-9	-	CASSYRDRGIEAFF
TRBJ1-3	TRBV3-1/TRBV3-2	-	CASSQSEYTIYF
TRBJ1-5	TRBV4-1	few	CASSRTGNNNQPQHF
TRBJ2-3	TRBV10-3	few	CAISAPAGGSGEVADTQYF
TRBJ2-1	TRBV7-2	-	CASSFVHSSNEQFF
TRBJ2-2	TRBV7-9	-	CASSLATGLTGELFF
TRBJ2-5	TRBV6-2/TRBV6-3	once	CASSPGLEAASGEETQYF
TRBJ1-4	TRBV5-1	-	CASSLSIITSNEKLFF
TRBJ2-7	TRBV7-9	-	CASSLAGTGDEYF